This paragraph reports one T cell receptor beta chain. Its specificity is not known. Germline trimming cut 2 bases from V and 4 bases from J; bases unmatched to any gene: 9. Germline values: CDR1 MDHEN, CDR2 SYDVKM. This CDR3 comprises 16 residues. The record originates from a study of cytomegalovirus exposure and HLA in healthy donors. Whole-study results and caveats: There were a few CMV-associated chains whose specificity for CMV antigens was confirmed in vitro.

PCR was performed using 60 Vbeta and 13 Jbeta primers. Clones were sequenced by immunoSEQ multiplex PCR, and TCRdb holds only the in-frame ones, with some missing. The profile shows 150,000 to 190,000 clones, approximately 84% of them singletons. The sample was PBMCs. The rearrangement uses TRBV28 and TRBJ2-5, with 8 bases matching TRBD2. The source of this sequence is a woman between 18 and 29 years old in good health and CMV-seronegative. The chain's CDR3 is CASSLPPWRGAETQYF. The CDR3 DNA sequence: TGTGCCAGCAGTTTACCTCCTTGGCGGGGGGCAGAGACCCAGTACTTC.